Shown below are 18 T cell receptor beta chains from a single sample sequenced in a study of OX40 agonist ivuxolimab in advanced cancers. TCRdb keeps only in-frame clones here, not all; method: immunoSEQ multiplex PCR. The sample gives under 85,000 clones, approximately 90% of which show up once; 0.45% to 0.65% is in the top ten. Sequenced material: CD4+ or CD8+ T cells sorted from blood, taken in a trial of the OX40 agonist ivuxolimab. These receptors came from an adult with an advanced solid tumor such as melanoma, head and neck, liver or kidney cancer.

The V gene is TRBV7-8, the J gene TRBJ1-4; TRBD1 is a possible D gene (5 bases). V was cut by 4 bases and J by 5 bases, with 20 bases left in between. CDR1 is SGHVS and CDR2 is FQNEAQ in the germline V gene. CDR3 size: 17 residues. For the CDR3, the DNA is TGTGCCAGCAGCTCCCCGGGACCCAGGGAACTGAATGAAAAACTGTTTTTT. Its protein is CASSSPGPRELNEKLFF.

The chain combines TRBV6-5 with TRBJ1-3; 7 positions match TRBD1. CDR1 and CDR2 from the germline V gene are MNHEY and SVGAGI. The CDR3 has 15 amino acids. Unmatched junction bases numbered 12, after V lost 4 bases and J lost 9 bases. The CDR3 loop is CASSLDRVPSGTIYF. DNA for the CDR3: TGTGCCAGCAGTTTAGACAGGGTCCCCTCGGGCACCATATATTTT.

The chain's CDR3 is CASSSDRNYGYTF. CDR3 coding DNA: TGTGCCAGTAGTAGTGACAGGAACTATGGCTACACCTTC. This chain joins TRBV19 and TRBJ1-2, with TRBD1 as a possible D gene (6 bases). From germline, CDR1 is LNHDA and CDR2 SQIVND (reference sequence). This CDR3 spans 13 amino acids. V lost 4 bases and J 2 bases, leaving 8 bases between the germline ends. The full variable domain, in which reference TRBV19 and TRBJ1-2 provide the parts outside the CDR3, is DGGITQSPKYLFRKEGQNVTLSCEQNLNHDAMYWYRQDPGQGLRLIYYSQIVNDFQKGDIAEGYSVSREKKESFPLTVTSAQKNPTAFYLCASSSDRNYGYTFGSGTRLTVV.

This sequence joins TRBV5-4 and TRBJ2-1; TRBD1 or TRBD2 may be the D gene (6 bases each). The CDR3 runs to 13 residues. The germline gives CDR1 SGHNT, CDR2 YYREEE (reference sequence). The ends were cut back, 2 bases at V and 9 bases at J, with 12 bases in the middle. DNA of the CDR3: TGTGCCAGCAGCTTACCACAGGGAGGTGAGCAGTTCTTC. Encoded protein: CASSLPQGGEQFF.

The chain joins TRBV7-6 to TRBJ2-3; 7 bases map to TRBD2. The J segment lost 0 bases and the V segment lost 0 bases, leaving 0 bases of the junction unmatched. This CDR3 is 15 amino acids long. Germline values: CDR1 SGHVS, CDR2 FNYEAQ. The CDR3 DNA reads as TGTGCCAGCAGCTTAGCGGGGGGGAGCACAGATACGCAGTATTTT. This translates into CASSLAGGSTDTQYF.

The chain links TRBV6-1 to TRBJ2-5; D may be TRBD2 (5 bases). Deletions cut 3 bases from V and 7 bases from J, with 15 bases between. From germline, CDR1 is MNHNS and CDR2 SASEGT. This CDR3 region has 14 residues. CDR3 in DNA: TGTGCCAGCAGTGATCTAGCAGACAATTGGACCCAGTACTTC. Its protein is CASSDLADNWTQYF.

The chain uses TRBV20-1 and TRBJ1-2; no definite D call. Deletions cut 1 base from V and 7 bases from J, with 7 bases between. The CDR3 is made up of 11 amino acids. Germline V gene sequence: CDR1 DFQATT, CDR2 SNEGSKA (reference sequence). The CDR3 coding sequence is TGCAGTGCTAGAGCTCAAGTTGGCTACACCTTC. Translation: CSARAQVGYTF.

V and J are TRBV7-2 and TRBJ2-5; 7 bases line up with TRBD1. The CDR3 extends over 13 amino acids. Germline V gene sequence: CDR1 SGHTA, CDR2 FQGNSA. V was pared by 5 bases and J by 6 bases, with 6 bases of the junction left unmatched. As DNA, the CDR3 is TGTGCCAGCAGCCCCTTGACAGGGAAGACCCAGTACTTC. Translation gives CASSPLTGKTQYF.

The CDR3 spells CASSTTGGSYNEQFF. In DNA form, the CDR3 reads TGTGCCAGCTCGACGACAGGGGGATCCTACAATGAGCAGTTCTTC. This chain links TRBV18 with TRBJ2-1, with 9 bases fitting TRBD1. The CDR3 sequence is 15 residues long. The V gene's germline CDR1 is KGHSH and CDR2 LQKENI. J gave up 1 base and V 6 bases, and 4 bases lay outside the gene matches.

The rearrangement uses TRBV5-1 and TRBJ1-2; D uncertain. V lost 0 bases and J lost 2, with 8 bases in between. Germline V gene data show CDR1 as SGHRS and CDR2 as YFSETQ. CDR3 length equals 14 residues. CDR3 nucleotides: TGCGCCAGCAGCTTGGCCGACGGGAACTATGGCTACACCTTC. It yields the protein CASSLADGNYGYTF.

The chain carries TRBV7-9 and TRBJ1-1; D gene ambiguous. The V end was cut by 5 bases, the J end by 1 base, with 8 bases between. The germline CDR1 and CDR2 sequences are SEHNR and FQNEAQ (reference sequence). The CDR3 runs 13 residues. CDR3 DNA sequence: TGTGCCAGCAGCACTCTACAGAACACTGAAGCTTTCTTT. Translated, it gives CASSTLQNTEAFF.

This clone was observed a few times. The chain is built from TRBV4-2 and TRBJ2-1; 10 bases agree with TRBD2. V shed 3 bases, J shed 8 bases, and the junction held 13 bases outside the gene matches. This CDR3 is 17 amino acids long. The germline V gene has CDR1 LGHNA and CDR2 YNFKEQ. This chain's CDR3 is CASSQARASGGPDEQFF. CDR3 nucleotides: TGTGCCAGCAGCCAGGCCCGGGCTAGCGGGGGCCCCGATGAGCAGTTCTTC.

The chain combines TRBV15 with TRBJ2-4; 7 bases agree with TRBD2. Germline V gives CDR1 LNHNV, CDR2 YYDKDF (reference sequence). The CDR3 length is 12 residues. V shed 8 bases and J 8 bases; nucleotides not matched to a gene: 6. The CDR3 coding sequence is TGTGCCACCTCGGGGGGTTCATACATTCAGTACTTC. This codes for CATSGGSYIQYF. Supplemented by reference TRBV15 and TRBJ2-4, the full variable domain reads DAMVIQNPRYQVTQFGKPVTLSCSQTLNHNVMYWYQQKSSQAPKLLFHYYDKDFNNEADTPDNFQSRRPNTSFCFLDIRSPGLGDTAMYLCATSGGSYIQYFGAGTRLSVL.

CDR3 sequence: CASSKEAGDTQYF. The CDR3 nucleotides are TGTGCCAGCAGCAAAGAGGCCGGAGATACGCAGTATTTT. V usage is TRBV11-2 and J usage is TRBJ2-3, with unresolved D. CDR3 length: 13 residues. CDR1 SGHAT and CDR2 FQNNGV come from the germline V gene. V was shortened by 5 bases and J by 5 bases, with 11 bases between the two germline ends. The complete variable domain, with remaining parts taken from reference TRBV11-2 and TRBJ2-3, reads EAGVAQSPRYKIIEKRQSVAFWCNPISGHATLYWYQQILGQGPKLLIQFQNNGVVDDSQLPKDRFSAERLKGVDSTLKIQPAKLEDSAVYLCASSKEAGDTQYFGPGTRLTVL.

This chain joins TRBV7-2 and TRBJ2-2; the D gene is possibly TRBD1 (6 bases). The V gene's germline CDR1 is SGHTA and CDR2 FQGNSA. This CDR3 has 16 residues. Trimming removed 4 bases at V and 0 bases at J, with 12 bases between. The CDR3 nucleotides are TGTGCCAGCAGCTCATGGACAGCCCCGAACACCGGGGAGCTGTTTTTT. Amino acids: CASSSWTAPNTGELFF.

The chain combines TRBV30 with TRBJ1-3; maybe TRBD1 (6 bases). Germline assignment: CDR1 GTSNPN and CDR2 SVGIG (reference sequence). V was pared by 0 bases and J by 4 bases, with 10 bases between. The CDR3 length is 14 residues. The CDR3 DNA reads as TGTGCCTGGAGTGTACAGGGCCCGGGAAACACCATATATTTT. This encodes CAWSVQGPGNTIYF.

The V call is TRBV27, the J call TRBJ2-1; D is perhaps TRBD1 (7 bases). This CDR3 contains 15 residues. Trimming left V 7 bases short and J 2 bases short, with 15 bases between. Germline CDR1 reads MNHEY; CDR2 reads SMNVEV (reference sequence). CDR3 residues: CASTLGGGPYNEQFF. The CDR3 region has the DNA TGTGCCAGCACCTTAGGAGGGGGCCCCTACAATGAGCAGTTCTTC.

Notes on this clone: The same CDR3 is also encoded by other DNA sequences in this sample. Here the CDR3 reads CASSLGVQETQYF. The CDR3 DNA reads TGCGCCAGCAGCTTGGGAGTTCAAGAGACCCAGTACTTC. V and J are TRBV5-1 and TRBJ2-5; D call uncertain. Germline CDR1 SGHRS, CDR2 YFSETQ. This CDR3 spans 13 amino acids. The V end was cut by 0 bases, the J end by 2 bases, with 5 bases between.